This TCR beta chain was retrieved from a study of CD8 T cells in Susac syndrome. V lost 7 bases and J lost 4; bases outside the gene matches: 5. Germline-derived CDR1 and CDR2 are MNHNS and SASEGT. This CDR3 comprises 13 residues. From blood CD8+ and CD4+ T cells, TCR beta sequences were generated. Negative isolation was used for CD8+ and CD4+ T cells, and FACS enrichment was applied to TEMRA cells. Random hexamers were used to reverse transcribe 0.5 to 1 ug of RNA. Across 54 Vbeta and 13 Jbeta, immunoSEQ multiplex PCR amplified TCR beta CDR3. TCRdb analysed the immunoSEQ multiplex PCR reads with MiXCR anew, one entry per CDR3 protein. Among about 290,000 distinct CDR3 sequences, 85% were seen once, and the ten largest hold roughly 0.22%. This clonotype was detected only a few times.

The sample taken for sequencing was CD8+ T cells from PBMCs. The chain is built from TRBV6-1 and TRBJ2-7, with 9 bases lining up with TRBD1. The origin of this receptor is a human donor with multiple sclerosis. The CDR3 coding sequence is TGTGCCAGCACTTTGGGGACAGGGTACGAGCAGTACTTC. Encoded protein: CASTLGTGYEQYF.